This TCR beta chain was recorded in a study of cytomegalovirus exposure and HLA in healthy donors. Study-wide results and limits: In a later analysis, CMV-associated beta chains were mostly HLA-associated, it appeared. As confirmed in vitro, a few CMV-associated chains were specific for CMV antigens.

PCR amplification relied on 60 Vbeta primers (plus 13 Jbeta primers). Measured with immunoSEQ multiplex PCR; TCRdb has only the in-frame clones, and not every one. Among 110,000 to 150,000 clones listed, 72% were seen once. Germline V lookup: CDR1 MNHEY, CDR2 SVGAGI. CDR3 length: 15 residues. The V end lost 0 bases, the J end lost 9 bases, and 17 bases lay between the germline ends. In this sample, this clone turned up a few times. The antigen is not known. J is TRBJ1-2 and V is TRBV6-5, with a tentative D call TRBD1 (5 bases). Sequenced material: PBMCs. The TCR originated in a man between 40 and 49 years old in good health and CMV-seronegative. CDR3 DNA sequence: TGTGCCAGCAGTTACTCGAGACGCCAGGGAGGGCGCTACACCTTC. Amino acids: CASSYSRRQGGRYTF.